This T cell receptor beta chain was documented in a study of HIV-infected patients and healthy controls. Whole-study findings and limits: HIV-infected repertoires had significantly higher mean Gini indices than controls, possibly reflecting oligoclonality. MAIT alpha-chain CDR3s were frequent in healthy controls, depleted in HIV+. Healthy control repertoires had roughly threefold more distinct CDR3s than untreated HIV+ repertoires, and higher Shannon diversity.

Turning to this clonotype: What it recognizes is unknown. The junction does not match germline at one end; this may be a read error.

The repertoire came from unfractionated whole blood and reflected all unsorted peripheral T cells. Alpha and beta constant-region primers primed reverse transcription of around 0.5 ug RNA. Separate chain-specific third strand synthesis with multiplexing indices produced the alpha and beta libraries. Priming off the SP2 site generated the second strand. Each CDR3 protein gets one entry after TCRdb re-called the 5' RACE reads with MiXCR. The sample has some 9,600 distinct CDR3 sequences, roughly 7.3% seen once; the top ten hold around 34%. Germline V gene data show CDR1 as SNHLY and CDR2 as FYNNEI. This CDR3 is built from 13 residues.

The origin of this receptor is an adult with HIV infection. The source material was blood, sampled before antiretroviral therapy. The chain carries TRBV2 and TRBJ2-5; the D gene is possibly TRBD2 (6 bases). As DNA, the CDR3 is TGTGCAAGCAATGGGGGGTACCAAGAGACCCAGTACTTC. Translation: CASNGGYQETQYF. Complete variable domain (other parts from reference TRBV2 and TRBJ2-5): EPEVTQTPSHQVTQMGQEVILRCVPISNHLYFYWYRQILGQKVEFLVSFYNNEISEKSEIFDDQFSVERPDGSNFTLKIRSTKLEDSAMYFCASNGGYQETQYFGPGTRLLVL.